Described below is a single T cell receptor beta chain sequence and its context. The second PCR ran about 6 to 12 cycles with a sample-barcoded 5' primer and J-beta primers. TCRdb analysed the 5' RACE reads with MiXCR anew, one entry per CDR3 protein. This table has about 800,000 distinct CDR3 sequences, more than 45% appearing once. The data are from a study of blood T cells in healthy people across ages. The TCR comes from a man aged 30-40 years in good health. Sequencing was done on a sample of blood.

The chain's CDR3 is CAITGTATGELFF. DNA for the CDR3: TGTGCCATCACGGGGACTGCCACCGGGGAGCTGTTTTTT. The chain recombines TRBV10-3 with TRBJ2-2; perhaps TRBD2 as D (6 bases). Germline CDR1 is ENHRY and CDR2 is SYGVKD. V shed 7 bases and J shed 4 bases, with 10 bases lying between them. The length of the CDR3 is 13 residues.